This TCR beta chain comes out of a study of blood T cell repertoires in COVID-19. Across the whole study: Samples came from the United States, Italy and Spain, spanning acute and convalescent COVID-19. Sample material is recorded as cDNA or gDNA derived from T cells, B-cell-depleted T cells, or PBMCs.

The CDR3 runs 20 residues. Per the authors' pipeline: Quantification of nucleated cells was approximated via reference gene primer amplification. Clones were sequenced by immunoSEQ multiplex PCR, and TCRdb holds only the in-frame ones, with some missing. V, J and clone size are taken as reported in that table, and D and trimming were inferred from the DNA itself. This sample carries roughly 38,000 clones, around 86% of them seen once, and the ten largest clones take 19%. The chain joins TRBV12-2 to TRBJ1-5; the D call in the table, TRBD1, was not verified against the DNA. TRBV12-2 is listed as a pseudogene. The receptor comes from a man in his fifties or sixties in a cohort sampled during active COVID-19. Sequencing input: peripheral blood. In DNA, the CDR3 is TGTGCAAGTCTCCTTAGAACTCAGGGTCCCTCCAATTATAGCAATCAGCCCCAGCATTTT. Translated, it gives CASLLRTQGPSNYSNQPQHF.